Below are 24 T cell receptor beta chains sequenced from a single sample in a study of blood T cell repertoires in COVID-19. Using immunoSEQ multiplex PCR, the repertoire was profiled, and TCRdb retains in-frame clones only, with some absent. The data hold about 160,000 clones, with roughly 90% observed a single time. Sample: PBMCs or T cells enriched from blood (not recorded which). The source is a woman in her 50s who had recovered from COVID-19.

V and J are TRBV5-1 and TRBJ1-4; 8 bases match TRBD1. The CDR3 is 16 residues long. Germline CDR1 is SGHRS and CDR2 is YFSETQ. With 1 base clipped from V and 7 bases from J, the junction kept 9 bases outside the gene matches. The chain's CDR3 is CASSLTTGTGGEKLFF. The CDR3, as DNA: TGCGCCAGCAGCTTGACCACTGGGACAGGCGGTGAAAAACTGTTTTTT.

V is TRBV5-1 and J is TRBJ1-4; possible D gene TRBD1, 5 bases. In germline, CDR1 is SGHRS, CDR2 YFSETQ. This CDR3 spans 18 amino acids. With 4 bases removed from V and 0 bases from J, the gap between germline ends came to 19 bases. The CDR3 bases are TGCGCCAGCAGCCCGGGGACGGGAGGGGTTGCAACTAATGAAAAACTGTTTTTT. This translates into CASSPGTGGVATNEKLFF.

CDR3 in amino acids: CASSSGGKETQYF. CDR3 DNA sequence: TGTGCCAGCAGCTCCGGGGGGAAAGAGACCCAGTACTTC. The V gene is TRBV7-9, the J gene TRBJ2-5; 7 bases map to TRBD2. V shed 4 bases and J 3 bases; nucleotides not matched to a gene: 2. Germline V lookup: CDR1 SEHNR, CDR2 FQNEAQ (reference sequence). CDR3 length equals 13 residues.

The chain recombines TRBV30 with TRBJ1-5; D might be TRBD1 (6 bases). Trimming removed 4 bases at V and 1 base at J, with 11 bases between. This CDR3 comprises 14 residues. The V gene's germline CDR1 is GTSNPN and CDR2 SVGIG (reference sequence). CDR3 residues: CAWIGQGSNQPQHF. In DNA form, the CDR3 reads TGTGCCTGGATCGGGCAGGGGAGCAATCAGCCCCAGCATTTT.

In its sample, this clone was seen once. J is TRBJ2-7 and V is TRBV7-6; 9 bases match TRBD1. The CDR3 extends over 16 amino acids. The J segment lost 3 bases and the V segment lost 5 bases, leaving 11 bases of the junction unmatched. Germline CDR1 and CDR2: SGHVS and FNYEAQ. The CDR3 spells CASSIRHPGQGYEQYF. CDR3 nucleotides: TGTGCCAGCAGCATTAGGCACCCGGGACAGGGCTACGAGCAGTACTTC. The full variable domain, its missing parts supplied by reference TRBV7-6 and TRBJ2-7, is GAGVSQSPRYKVTKRGQDVALRCDPISGHVSLYWYRQALGQGPEFLTYFNYEAQQDKSGLPNDRFSAERPEGSISTLTIQRTEQRDSAMYRCASSIRHPGQGYEQYFGPGTRLTVT.

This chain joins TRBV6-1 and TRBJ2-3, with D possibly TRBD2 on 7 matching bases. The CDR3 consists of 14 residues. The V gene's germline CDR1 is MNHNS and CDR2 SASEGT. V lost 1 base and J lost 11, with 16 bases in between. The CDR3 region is CASSEGGGGAGQYF. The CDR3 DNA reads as TGTGCCAGCAGTGAAGGGGGGGGCGGGGCGGGGCAGTATTTT.

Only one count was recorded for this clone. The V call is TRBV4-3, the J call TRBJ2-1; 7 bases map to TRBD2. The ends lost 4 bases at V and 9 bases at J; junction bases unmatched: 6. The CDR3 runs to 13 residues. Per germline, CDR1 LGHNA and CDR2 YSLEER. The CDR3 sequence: CASSPRVAGEQFF. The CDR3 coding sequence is TGCGCCAGCAGCCCACGCGTAGCGGGTGAGCAGTTCTTC.

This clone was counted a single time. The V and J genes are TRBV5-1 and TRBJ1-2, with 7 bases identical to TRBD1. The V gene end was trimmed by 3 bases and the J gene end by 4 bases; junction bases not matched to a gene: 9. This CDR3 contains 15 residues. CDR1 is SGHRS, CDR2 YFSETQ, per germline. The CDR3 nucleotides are TGCGCCAGCAGCTCGGATATGGGACAGTCCTATGGCTACACCTTC. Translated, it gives CASSSDMGQSYGYTF. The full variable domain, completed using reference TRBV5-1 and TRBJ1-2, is KAGVTQTPRYLIKTRGQQVTLSCSPISGHRSVSWYQQTPGQGLQFLFEYFSETQRNKGNFPGRFSGRQFSNSRSEMNVSTLELGDSALYLCASSSDMGQSYGYTFGSGTRLTVV.

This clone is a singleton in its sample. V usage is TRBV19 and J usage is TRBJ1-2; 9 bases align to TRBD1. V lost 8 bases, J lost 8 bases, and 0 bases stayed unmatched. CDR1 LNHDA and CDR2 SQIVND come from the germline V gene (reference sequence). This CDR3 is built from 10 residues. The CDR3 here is CASGTGGYTF. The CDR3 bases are TGTGCCAGTGGGACAGGGGGCTACACCTTC. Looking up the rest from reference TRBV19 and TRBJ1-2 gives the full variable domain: DGGITQSPKYLFRKEGQNVTLSCEQNLNHDAMYWYRQDPGQGLRLIYYSQIVNDFQKGDIAEGYSVSREKKESFPLTVTSAQKNPTAFYLCASGTGGYTFGSGTRLTVV.

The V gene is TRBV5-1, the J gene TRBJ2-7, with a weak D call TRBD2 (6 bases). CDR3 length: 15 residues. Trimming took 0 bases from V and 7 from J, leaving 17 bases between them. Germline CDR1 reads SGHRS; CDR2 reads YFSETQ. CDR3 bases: TGCGCCAGCAGCTTGGCAGGGCCTATCGCGGGGGAGCAGTACTTC. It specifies CASSLAGPIAGEQYF.

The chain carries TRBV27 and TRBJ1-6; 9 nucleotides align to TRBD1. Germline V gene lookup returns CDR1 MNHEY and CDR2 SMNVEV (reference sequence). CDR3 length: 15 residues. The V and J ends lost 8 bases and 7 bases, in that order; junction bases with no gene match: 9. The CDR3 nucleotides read TGTGCCAGCGCCGGGACAGGGAGCGGCAATTCACCCCTCCACTTT. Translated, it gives CASAGTGSGNSPLHF.

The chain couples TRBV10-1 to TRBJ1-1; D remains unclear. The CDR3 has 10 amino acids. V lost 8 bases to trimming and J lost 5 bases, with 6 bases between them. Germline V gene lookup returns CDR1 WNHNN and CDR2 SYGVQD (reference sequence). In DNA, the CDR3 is TGCGCCAGCGAGGGTACTGAAGCTTTCTTT. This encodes CASEGTEAFF.

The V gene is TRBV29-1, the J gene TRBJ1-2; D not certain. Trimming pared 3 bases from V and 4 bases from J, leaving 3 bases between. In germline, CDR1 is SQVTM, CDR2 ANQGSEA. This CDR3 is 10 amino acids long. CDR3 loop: CSVDLYGYTF. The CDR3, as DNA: TGCAGCGTTGATCTCTATGGCTACACCTTC.

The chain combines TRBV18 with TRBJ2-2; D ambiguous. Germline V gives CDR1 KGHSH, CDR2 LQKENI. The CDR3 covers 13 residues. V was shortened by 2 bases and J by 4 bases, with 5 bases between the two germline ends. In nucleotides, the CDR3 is TGTGCCAGCTCACCAACAATCACCGGGGAGCTGTTTTTT. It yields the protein CASSPTITGELFF.

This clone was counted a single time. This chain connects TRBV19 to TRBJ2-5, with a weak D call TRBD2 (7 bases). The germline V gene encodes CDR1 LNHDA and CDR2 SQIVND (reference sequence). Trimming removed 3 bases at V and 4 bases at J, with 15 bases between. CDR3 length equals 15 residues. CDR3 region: CASSIFGGAGETQYF. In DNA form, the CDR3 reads TGTGCCAGTAGTATCTTTGGGGGGGCCGGAGAGACCCAGTACTTC. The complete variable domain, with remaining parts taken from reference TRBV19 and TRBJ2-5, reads DGGITQSPKYLFRKEGQNVTLSCEQNLNHDAMYWYRQDPGQGLRLIYYSQIVNDFQKGDIAEGYSVSREKKESFPLTVTSAQKNPTAFYLCASSIFGGAGETQYFGPGTRLLVL.

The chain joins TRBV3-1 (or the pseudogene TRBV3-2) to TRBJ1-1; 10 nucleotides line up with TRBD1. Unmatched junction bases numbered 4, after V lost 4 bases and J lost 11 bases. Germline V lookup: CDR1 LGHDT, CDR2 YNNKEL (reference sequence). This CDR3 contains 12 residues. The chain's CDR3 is CASSRGTGDAFF. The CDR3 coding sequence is TGTGCCAGCAGCCGTGGGACAGGGGACGCTTTCTTT.

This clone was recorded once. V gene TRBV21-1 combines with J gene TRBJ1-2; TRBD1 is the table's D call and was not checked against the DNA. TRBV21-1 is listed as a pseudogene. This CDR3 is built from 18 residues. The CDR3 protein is CASSNIETQGALNYGYTF. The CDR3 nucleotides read TGTGCCAGCAGCAATATAGAGACCCAGGGGGCTCTCAACTATGGCTACACCTTC.

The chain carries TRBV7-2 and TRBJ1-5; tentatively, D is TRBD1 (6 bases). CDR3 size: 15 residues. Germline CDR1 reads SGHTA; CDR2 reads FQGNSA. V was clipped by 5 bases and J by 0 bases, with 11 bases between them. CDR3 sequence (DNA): TGTGCCAGCAGCAAGCAGGGGACTAGCAATCAGCCCCAGCATTTT. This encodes CASSKQGTSNQPQHF. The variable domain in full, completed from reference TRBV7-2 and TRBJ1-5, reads GAGVSQSPSNKVTEKGKDVELRCDPISGHTALYWYRQSLGQGLEFLIYFQGNSAPDKSGLPSDRFSAERTGGSVSTLTIQRTQQEDSAVYLCASSKQGTSNQPQHFGDGTRLSIL.

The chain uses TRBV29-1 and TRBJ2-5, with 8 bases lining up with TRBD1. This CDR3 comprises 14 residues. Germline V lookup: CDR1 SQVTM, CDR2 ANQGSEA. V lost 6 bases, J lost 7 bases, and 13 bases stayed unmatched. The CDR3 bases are TGCAGCGTCGCCACCTGGACAGGGTCGGTGACCCAGTACTTC. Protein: CSVATWTGSVTQYF. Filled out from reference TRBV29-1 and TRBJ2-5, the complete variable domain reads SAVISQKPSRDICQRGTSLTIQCQVDSQVTMMFWYRQQPGQSLTLIATANQGSEATYESGFVIDKFPISRPNLTFSTLTVSNMSPEDSSIYLCSVATWTGSVTQYFGPGTRLLVL.

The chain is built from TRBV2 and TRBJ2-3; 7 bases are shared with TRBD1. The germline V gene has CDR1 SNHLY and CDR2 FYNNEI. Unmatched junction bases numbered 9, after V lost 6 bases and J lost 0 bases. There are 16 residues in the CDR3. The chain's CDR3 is CASRDSTGLSTDTQYF. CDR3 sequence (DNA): TGTGCCAGCAGGGATTCGACAGGGCTGAGCACAGATACGCAGTATTTT. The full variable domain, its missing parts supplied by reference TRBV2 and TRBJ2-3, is EPEVTQTPSHQVTQMGQEVILRCVPISNHLYFYWYRQILGQKVEFLVSFYNNEISEKSEIFDDQFSVERPDGSNFTLKIRSTKLEDSAMYFCASRDSTGLSTDTQYFGPGTRLTVL.

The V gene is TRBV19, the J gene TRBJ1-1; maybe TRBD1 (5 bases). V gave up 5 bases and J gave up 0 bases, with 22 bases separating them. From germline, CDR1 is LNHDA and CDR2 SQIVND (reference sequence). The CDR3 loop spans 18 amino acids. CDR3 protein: CASSPGGARFGMNTEAFF. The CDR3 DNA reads TGTGCCAGTAGTCCTGGCGGGGCCAGGTTTGGTATGAACACTGAAGCTTTCTTT.

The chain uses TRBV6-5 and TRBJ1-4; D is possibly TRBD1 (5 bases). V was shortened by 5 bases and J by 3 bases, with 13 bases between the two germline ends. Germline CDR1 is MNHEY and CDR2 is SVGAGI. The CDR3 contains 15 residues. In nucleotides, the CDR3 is TGTGCCAGCAGTAAATTCGGGGGATCTAATGAAAAACTGTTTTTT. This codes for CASSKFGGSNEKLFF.

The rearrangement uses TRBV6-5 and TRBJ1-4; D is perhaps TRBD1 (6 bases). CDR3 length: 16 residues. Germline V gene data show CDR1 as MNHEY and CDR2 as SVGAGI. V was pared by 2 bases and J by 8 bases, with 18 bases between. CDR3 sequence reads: CASSYDWGLRGEKLFF. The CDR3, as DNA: TGTGCCAGCAGTTACGACTGGGGCCTAAGGGGGGAAAAACTGTTTTTT.

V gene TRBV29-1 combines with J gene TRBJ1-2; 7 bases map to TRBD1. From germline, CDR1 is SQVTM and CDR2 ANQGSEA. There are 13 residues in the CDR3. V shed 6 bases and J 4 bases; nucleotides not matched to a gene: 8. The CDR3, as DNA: TGCAGCGTATTACCGCGGACAGGCTATGGCTACACCTTC. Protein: CSVLPRTGYGYTF.